This TCR beta chain is drawn from a study of healthy donors' naive CD4 and CD8 T cells. Broader study findings: Bias from naive T cell homeostatic proliferation was not addressed. Positive CDR3 charge linked to CD4+ cells, negative to CD8+ cells.

Naive T cells were sorted: CD4+CD8-CD45RO-CD45RA+ for CD4+, CD8+CD4-CD45RA+CD27bright for CD8+. A linear amplification protocol produced the TCR libraries from about 510 ng of total RNA. Source study methods: 78,000 or so TCR alpha transcripts were sequenced from about 5 healthy donors. TCRdb itself ran the reads through MiXCR, one entry per CDR3 protein. The V and J calls were not made by the authors but by TCRdb's processing. The sample has around 200,000 distinct CDR3 sequences, over 60% seen once; the top ten hold about 2.3%. As for this clonotype: Antigen: not known.

The CDR3 consists of 13 residues. With 6 bases clipped from V and 2 bases from J, the junction kept 3 bases outside the gene matches. The germline gives CDR1 MNHEY, CDR2 SVGAGI. This TCR was recovered from a pool of human donors in good health; the sample pools cells from several healthy donors. Sequencing input: naive CD4+ and CD8+ T cells sorted from blood, pooled from several donors. The chain combines TRBV6-5 with TRBJ1-2; 7 bases line up with TRBD1. This chain's CDR3 is CASRMDRNYGYTF. In DNA form, the CDR3 reads TGTGCCAGCAGGATGGACAGGAACTATGGCTACACCTTC.